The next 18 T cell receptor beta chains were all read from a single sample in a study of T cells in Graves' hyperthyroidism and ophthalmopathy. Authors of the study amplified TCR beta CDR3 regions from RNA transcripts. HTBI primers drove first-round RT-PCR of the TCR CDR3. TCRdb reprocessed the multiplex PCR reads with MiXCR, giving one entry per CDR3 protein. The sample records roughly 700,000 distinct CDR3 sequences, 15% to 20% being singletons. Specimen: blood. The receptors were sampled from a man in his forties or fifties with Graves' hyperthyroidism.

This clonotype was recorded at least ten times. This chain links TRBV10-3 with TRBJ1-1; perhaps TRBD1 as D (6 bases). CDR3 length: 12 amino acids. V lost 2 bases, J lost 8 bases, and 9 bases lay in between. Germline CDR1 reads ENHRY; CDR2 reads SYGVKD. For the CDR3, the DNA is TGTGCCATCAGTGAGGCTGACAGGGAAGCTTTCTTT. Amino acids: CAISEADREAFF.

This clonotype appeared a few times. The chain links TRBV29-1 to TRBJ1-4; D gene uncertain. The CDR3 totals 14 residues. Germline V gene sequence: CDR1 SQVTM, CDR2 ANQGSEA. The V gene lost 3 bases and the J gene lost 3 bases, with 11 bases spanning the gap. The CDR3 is CSVEGSRSNEKLFF. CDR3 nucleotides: TGCAGCGTTGAGGGCAGCAGGTCTAATGAAAAACTGTTTTTT.

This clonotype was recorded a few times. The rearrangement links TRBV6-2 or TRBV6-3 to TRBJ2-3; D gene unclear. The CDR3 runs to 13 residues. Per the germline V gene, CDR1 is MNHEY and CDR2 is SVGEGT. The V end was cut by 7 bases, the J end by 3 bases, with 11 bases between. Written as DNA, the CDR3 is TGTGCCAGCACTGGAAGCGTGACAGATACGCAGTATTTT. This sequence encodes CASTGSVTDTQYF.

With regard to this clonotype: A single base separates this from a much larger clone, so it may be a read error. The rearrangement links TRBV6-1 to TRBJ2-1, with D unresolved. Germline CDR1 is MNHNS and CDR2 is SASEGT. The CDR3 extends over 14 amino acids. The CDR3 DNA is TGTGCCAGCAGTGAGCTGGGTTTGAACGATGAGCGGTTCTTC. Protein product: CASSELGLNDERFF.

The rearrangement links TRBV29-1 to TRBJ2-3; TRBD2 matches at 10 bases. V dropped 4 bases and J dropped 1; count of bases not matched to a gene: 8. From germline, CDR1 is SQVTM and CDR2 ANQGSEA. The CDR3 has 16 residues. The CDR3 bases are TGCAGCGTTGGGGGGGCCCTAGCGGGAGGCACAGATACGCAGTATTTT. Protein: CSVGGALAGGTDTQYF.

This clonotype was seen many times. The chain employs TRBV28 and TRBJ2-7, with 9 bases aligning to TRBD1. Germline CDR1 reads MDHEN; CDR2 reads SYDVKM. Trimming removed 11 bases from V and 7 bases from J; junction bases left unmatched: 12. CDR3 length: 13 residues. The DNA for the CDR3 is TGTGCCCAGGGGAGTGGGACAGGGAGTGAGCAGTACTTC. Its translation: CAQGSGTGSEQYF.

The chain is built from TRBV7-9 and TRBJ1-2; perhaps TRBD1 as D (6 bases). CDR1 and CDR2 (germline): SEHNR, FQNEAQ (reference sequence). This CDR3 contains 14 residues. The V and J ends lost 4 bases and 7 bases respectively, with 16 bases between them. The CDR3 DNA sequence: TGTGCCAGCAGCTATGGGACGGAGGGGGGTGGCTACACCTTC. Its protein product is CASSYGTEGGGYTF. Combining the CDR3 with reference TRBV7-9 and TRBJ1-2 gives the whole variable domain DTGVSQNPRHKITKRGQNVTFRCDPISEHNRLYWYRQTLGQGPEFLTYFQNEAQLEKSRLLSDRFSAERPKGSFSTLEIQRTEQGDSAMYLCASSYGTEGGGYTFGSGTRLTVV.

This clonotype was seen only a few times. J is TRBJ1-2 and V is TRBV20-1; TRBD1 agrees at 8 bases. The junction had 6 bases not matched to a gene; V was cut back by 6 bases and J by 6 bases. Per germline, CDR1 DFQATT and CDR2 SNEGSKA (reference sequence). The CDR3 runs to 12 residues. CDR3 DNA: TGCAGTGCAAGTGACAGGGGCAATGGCTACACCTTC. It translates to CSASDRGNGYTF.

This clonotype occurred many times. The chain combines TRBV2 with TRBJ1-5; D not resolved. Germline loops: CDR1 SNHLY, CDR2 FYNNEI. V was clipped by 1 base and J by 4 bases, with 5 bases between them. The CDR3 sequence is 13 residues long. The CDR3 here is CASSEGRNQPQHF. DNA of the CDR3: TGTGCCAGCAGTGAAGGGCGGAATCAGCCCCAGCATTTT.

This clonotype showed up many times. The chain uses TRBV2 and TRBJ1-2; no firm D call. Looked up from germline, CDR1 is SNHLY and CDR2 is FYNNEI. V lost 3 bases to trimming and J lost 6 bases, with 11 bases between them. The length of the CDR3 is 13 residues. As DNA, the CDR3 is TGTGCCAGCAGTGACAGGTTCCACAATGGCTACACCTTC. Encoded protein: CASSDRFHNGYTF. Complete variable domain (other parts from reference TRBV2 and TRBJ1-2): EPEVTQTPSHQVTQMGQEVILRCVPISNHLYFYWYRQILGQKVEFLVSFYNNEISEKSEIFDDQFSVERPDGSNFTLKIRSTKLEDSAMYFCASSDRFHNGYTFGSGTRLTVV.

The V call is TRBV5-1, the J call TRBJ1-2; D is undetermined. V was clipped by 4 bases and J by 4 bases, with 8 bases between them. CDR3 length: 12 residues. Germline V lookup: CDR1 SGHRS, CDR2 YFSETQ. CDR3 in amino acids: CASSSDAYGYTF. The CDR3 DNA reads TGCGCCAGCAGCAGTGATGCCTATGGCTACACCTTC.

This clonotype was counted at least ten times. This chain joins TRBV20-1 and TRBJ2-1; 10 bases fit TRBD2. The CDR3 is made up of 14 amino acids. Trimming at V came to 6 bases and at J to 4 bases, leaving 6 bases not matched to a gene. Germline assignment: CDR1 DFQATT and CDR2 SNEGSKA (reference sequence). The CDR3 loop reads CSASLAGIYNEQFF. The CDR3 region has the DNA TGCAGTGCCTCACTAGCGGGGATTTACAATGAGCAGTTCTTC.

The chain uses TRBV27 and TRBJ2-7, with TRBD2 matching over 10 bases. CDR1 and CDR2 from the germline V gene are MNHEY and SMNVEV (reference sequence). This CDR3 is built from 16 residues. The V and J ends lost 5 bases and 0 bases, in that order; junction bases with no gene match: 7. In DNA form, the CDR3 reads TGTGCCAGCAGTGTCAGGGGGACTAGCGTCTCCTACGAGCAGTACTTC. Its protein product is CASSVRGTSVSYEQYF.

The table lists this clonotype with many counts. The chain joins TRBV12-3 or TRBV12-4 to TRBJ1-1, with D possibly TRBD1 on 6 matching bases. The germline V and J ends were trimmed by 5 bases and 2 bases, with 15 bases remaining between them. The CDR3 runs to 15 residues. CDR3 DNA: TGTGCCAGCAGTCTGCGGACAGCGGTTAACACTGAAGCTTTCTTT. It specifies CASSLRTAVNTEAFF.

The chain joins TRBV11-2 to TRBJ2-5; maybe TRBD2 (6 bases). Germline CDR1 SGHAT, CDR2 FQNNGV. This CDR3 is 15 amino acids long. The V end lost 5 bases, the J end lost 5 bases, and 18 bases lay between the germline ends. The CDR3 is CASSEGTLGEETQYF. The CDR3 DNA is TGTGCCAGCAGCGAAGGGACTCTAGGAGAGGAGACCCAGTACTTC.

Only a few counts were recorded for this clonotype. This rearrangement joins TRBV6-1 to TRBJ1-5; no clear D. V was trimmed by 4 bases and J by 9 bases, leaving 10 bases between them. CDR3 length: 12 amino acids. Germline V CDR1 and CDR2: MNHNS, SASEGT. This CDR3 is CASSVNSGPQHF. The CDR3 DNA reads TGTGCCAGCAGTGTGAACAGCGGGCCCCAGCATTTT.

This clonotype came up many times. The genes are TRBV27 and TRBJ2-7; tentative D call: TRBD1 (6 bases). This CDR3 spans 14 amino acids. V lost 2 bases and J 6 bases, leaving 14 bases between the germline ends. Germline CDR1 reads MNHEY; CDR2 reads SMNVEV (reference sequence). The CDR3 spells CASSLVQGKGEQYF. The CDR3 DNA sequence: TGTGCCAGCAGTTTAGTCCAGGGGAAAGGCGAGCAGTACTTC.

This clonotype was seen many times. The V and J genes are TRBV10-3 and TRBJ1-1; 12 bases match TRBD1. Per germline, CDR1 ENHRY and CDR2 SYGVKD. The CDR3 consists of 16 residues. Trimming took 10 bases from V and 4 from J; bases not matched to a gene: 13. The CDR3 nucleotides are TGTGCCACCACCGGGACAGGGGGCAATCGGGGCACTGAAGCTTTCTTT. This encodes CATTGTGGNRGTEAFF.